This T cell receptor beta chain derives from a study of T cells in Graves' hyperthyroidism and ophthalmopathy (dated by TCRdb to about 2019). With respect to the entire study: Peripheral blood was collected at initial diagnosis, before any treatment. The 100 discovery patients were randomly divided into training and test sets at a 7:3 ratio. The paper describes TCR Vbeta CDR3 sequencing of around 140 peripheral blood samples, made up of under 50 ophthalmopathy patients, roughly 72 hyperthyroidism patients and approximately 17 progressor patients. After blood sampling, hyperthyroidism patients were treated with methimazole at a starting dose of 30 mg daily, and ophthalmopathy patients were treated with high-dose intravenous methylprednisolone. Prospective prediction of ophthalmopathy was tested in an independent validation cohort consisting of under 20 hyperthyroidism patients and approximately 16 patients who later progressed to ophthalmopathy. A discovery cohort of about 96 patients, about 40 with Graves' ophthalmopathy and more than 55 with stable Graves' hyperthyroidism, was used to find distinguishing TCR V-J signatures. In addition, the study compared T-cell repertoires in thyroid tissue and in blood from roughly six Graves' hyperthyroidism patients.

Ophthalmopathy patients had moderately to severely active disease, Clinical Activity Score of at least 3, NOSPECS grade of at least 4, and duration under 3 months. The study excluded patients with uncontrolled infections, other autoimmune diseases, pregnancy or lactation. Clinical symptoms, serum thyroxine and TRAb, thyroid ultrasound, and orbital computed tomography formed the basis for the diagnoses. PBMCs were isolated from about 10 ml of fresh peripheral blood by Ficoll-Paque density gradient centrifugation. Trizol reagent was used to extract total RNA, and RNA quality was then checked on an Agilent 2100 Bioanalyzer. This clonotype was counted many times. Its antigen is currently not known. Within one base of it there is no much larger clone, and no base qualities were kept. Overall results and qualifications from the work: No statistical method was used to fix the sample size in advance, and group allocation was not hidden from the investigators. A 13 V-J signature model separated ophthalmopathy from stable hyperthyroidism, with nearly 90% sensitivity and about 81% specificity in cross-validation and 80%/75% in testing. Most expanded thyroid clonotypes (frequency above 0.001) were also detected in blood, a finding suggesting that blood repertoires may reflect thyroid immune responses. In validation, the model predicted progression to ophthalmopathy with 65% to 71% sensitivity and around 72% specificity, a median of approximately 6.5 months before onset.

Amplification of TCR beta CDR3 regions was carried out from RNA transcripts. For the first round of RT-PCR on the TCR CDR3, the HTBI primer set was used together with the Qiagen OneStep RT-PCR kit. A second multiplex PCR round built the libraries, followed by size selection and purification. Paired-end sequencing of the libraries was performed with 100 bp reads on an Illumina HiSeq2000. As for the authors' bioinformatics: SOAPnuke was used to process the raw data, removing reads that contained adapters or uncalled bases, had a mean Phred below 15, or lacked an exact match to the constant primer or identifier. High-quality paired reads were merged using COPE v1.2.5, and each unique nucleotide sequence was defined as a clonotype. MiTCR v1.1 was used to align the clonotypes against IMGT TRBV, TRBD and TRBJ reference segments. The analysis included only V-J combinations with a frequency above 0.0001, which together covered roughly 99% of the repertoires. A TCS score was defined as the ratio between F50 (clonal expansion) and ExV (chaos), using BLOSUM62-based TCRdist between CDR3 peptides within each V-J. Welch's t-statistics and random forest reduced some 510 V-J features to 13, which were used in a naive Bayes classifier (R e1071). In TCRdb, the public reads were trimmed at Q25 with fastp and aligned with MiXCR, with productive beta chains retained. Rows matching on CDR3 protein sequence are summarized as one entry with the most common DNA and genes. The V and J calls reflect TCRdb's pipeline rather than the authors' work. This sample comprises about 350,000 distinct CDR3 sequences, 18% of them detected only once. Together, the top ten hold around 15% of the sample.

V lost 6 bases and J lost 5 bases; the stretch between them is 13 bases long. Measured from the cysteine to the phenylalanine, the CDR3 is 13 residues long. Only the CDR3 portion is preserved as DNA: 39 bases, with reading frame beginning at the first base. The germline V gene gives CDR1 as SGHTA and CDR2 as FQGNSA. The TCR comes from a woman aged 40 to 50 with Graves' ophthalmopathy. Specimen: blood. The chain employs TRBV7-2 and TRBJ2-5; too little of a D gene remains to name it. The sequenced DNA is TGTGCCAGCAGACTCGGATCTGGGGAGACCCAGTACTTC. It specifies CASRLGSGETQYF.